Each of the 20 T cell receptor beta chains below was sequenced from the same sample in a study of CD8 T cells in ankylosing spondylitis. TCRdb re-called the 5' RACE reads with MiXCR, one entry per CDR3 protein. The table shows hundreds of thousands of distinct CDR3 sequences, with less than 25% occurring only once. Sequences were obtained from blood, either unsorted or a sorted T cell fraction (not recorded which). These receptors originate from a female donor with ankylosing spondylitis or in good health (not recorded which).

This chain joins TRBV20-1 and TRBJ2-4; 7 nucleotides align to TRBD1. The V gene's germline CDR1 is DFQATT and CDR2 SNEGSKA (reference sequence). The CDR3 has 15 amino acids. V gave up 6 bases and J gave up 0 bases; unmatched junction bases: 8. The CDR3 DNA is TGCAGTGCAAGGGACAGTCAGTTAGCCAAAAACATTCAGTACTTC. Translated: CSARDSQLAKNIQYF.

The chain links TRBV3-1 to TRBJ2-1, with 8 bases lining up with TRBD2. Unmatched junction bases numbered 4, after V lost 2 bases and J lost 4 bases. Germline CDR1 LGHDT, CDR2 YNNKEL (reference sequence). The CDR3 has 15 amino acids. CDR3 sequence reads: CASSQRTSGYNEQFF. CDR3 nucleotides: TGTGCCAGCAGCCAAAGAACTAGCGGTTACAATGAGCAGTTCTTC.

This chain joins TRBV19 and TRBJ1-1; D gene unclear. Per the germline V gene, CDR1 is LNHDA and CDR2 is SQIVND (reference sequence). The CDR3 length is 14 residues. The V and J ends lost 3 bases and 4 bases respectively, with 12 bases between them. The CDR3 DNA reads as TGTGCCAGTAGTATTAAGGTATCGGGCACTGAAGCTTTCTTT. Translated: CASSIKVSGTEAFF.

This chain links TRBV12-1 with TRBJ2-7; the table's D call of TRBD1 was not tested on the DNA. TRBV12-1 is a listed pseudogene. The CDR3 covers 17 residues. CDR3 protein: CASSLPGPPRDGYEQYF. In DNA form, the CDR3 reads TGTGCCAGCAGCCTGCCCGGGCCCCCGAGGGACGGGTACGAGCAGTACTTC.

The sample holds a few counts of this clonotype. J is TRBJ2-1 and V is TRBV6-4; 8 bases fit TRBD2. This CDR3 contains 16 residues. J lost 0 bases, V lost 5 bases, and 6 bases had no gene match. The germline gives CDR1 MRHNA, CDR2 SNTAGT. The CDR3 region has the DNA TGTGCCAGCAGTAAGGAGCGGGAGCTCTCCTACAATGAGCAGTTCTTC. Encoded protein: CASSKERELSYNEQFF.

This clonotype was seen at least ten times. The chain is built from TRBV6-5 and TRBJ2-1; no clear D gene. This CDR3 contains 14 residues. V was shortened by 0 bases and J by 10 bases, with 13 bases between the two germline ends. The germline V gene has CDR1 MNHEY and CDR2 SVGAGI. The CDR3 DNA sequence: TGTGCCAGCAGTTACTCGATGGGATCCAGGGAGCAGTTCTTC. It specifies CASSYSMGSREQFF.

This clonotype was seen many times. The gene calls are TRBV19 and TRBJ2-7; perhaps TRBD2 as D (6 bases). CDR3 length: 14 amino acids. V lost 6 bases, J lost 1 base, and 13 bases lay in between. Germline CDR1 is LNHDA and CDR2 is SQIVND (reference sequence). The CDR3 here is CASRIRDSSYEQYF. The CDR3 DNA is TGTGCCAGTAGAATCCGGGACTCATCCTACGAGCAGTACTTC. Full variable domain (missing parts from reference TRBV19 and TRBJ2-7): DGGITQSPKYLFRKEGQNVTLSCEQNLNHDAMYWYRQDPGQGLRLIYYSQIVNDFQKGDIAEGYSVSREKKESFPLTVTSAQKNPTAFYLCASRIRDSSYEQYFGPGTRLTVT.

V is TRBV10-3 and J is TRBJ2-5, with 9 bases lining up with TRBD1. The trim removed 10 bases at V and 5 bases at J, leaving 8 bases unmatched. Germline V CDR1 and CDR2: ENHRY, SYGVKD. The CDR3 covers 13 residues. CDR3 sequence (DNA): TGTGCCAGTGGGACAGGGTGGTGGGAGACCCAGTACTTC. Protein sequence: CASGTGWWETQYF.

This clonotype was seen a handful of times. The chain couples TRBV29-1 to TRBJ2-7; D tentatively reads TRBD1 or TRBD2 (5 bases each). The V gene lost 6 bases and the J gene lost 2 bases, with 8 bases spanning the gap. CDR1 and CDR2 from the germline V gene are SQVTM and ANQGSEA. CDR3 size: 11 residues. Here the CDR3 DNA reads TGCAGCGTCACGGGGCCCTACGAGCAGTACTTC. Translation gives CSVTGPYEQYF.

The chain combines TRBV10-3 with TRBJ2-2, with 9 positions matching TRBD2. V shed 0 bases, J shed 7 bases, and the junction held 9 bases outside the gene matches. Germline V lookup: CDR1 ENHRY, CDR2 SYGVKD. This CDR3 has 17 residues. CDR3 residues: CAISESKVAGAHGELFF. The CDR3 region has the DNA TGTGCCATCAGTGAGTCGAAGGTAGCGGGAGCCCACGGGGAGCTGTTTTTT.

The chain has TRBV5-1 and TRBJ2-1; D is unresolved. V dropped 4 bases and J dropped 6 bases, with 8 bases sitting between them. Per the germline V gene, CDR1 is SGHRS and CDR2 is YFSETQ. The length of the CDR3 is 12 residues. The CDR3 region has the DNA TGCGCCAGCAGCACCCCGCCCAATGAGCAGTTCTTC. It codes for CASSTPPNEQFF. Full variable domain (rest looked up from reference TRBV5-1 and TRBJ2-1): KAGVTQTPRYLIKTRGQQVTLSCSPISGHRSVSWYQQTPGQGLQFLFEYFSETQRNKGNFPGRFSGRQFSNSRSEMNVSTLELGDSALYLCASSTPPNEQFFGPGTRLTVL.

The V and J genes are TRBV20-1 and TRBJ2-3, with 11 positions matching TRBD2. Trimming cost V 6 bases and J 1 base; bases outside gene matches: 3. CDR1 and CDR2 (germline): DFQATT, SNEGSKA (reference sequence). The CDR3 is 14 residues long. The CDR3, as DNA: TGCAGTGCAGTAGCGGGGGGGGGCACAGATACGCAGTATTTT. As protein: CSAVAGGGTDTQYF.

In this sample, this clonotype turned up many times. The DNA for the CDR3 is TGTGCCAGAGTCGGAGGGGCCCAGTACTTC. Amino acid sequence: CARVGGAQYF. The chain is built from TRBV6-5 and TRBJ2-5, with TRBD2 as a possible D gene (6 bases). Trimming cost V 9 bases and J 9 bases, with 11 bases left between them. CDR3 length equals 10 residues. CDR1 MNHEY and CDR2 SVGAGI come from the germline V gene.

A few counts support this clonotype. This chain links TRBV25-1 with TRBJ2-1; D is ambiguous. This CDR3 has 16 residues. V lost 10 bases, J lost 9 bases, and 28 bases lay in between. CDR1 is MGHDK and CDR2 is SYGVNS in the germline V gene. As DNA, the CDR3 is TGTGCCACCGAAAATCTAGGAGCCCAGGCAGCCCCTGAGCAGTTCTTC. Protein: CATENLGAQAAPEQFF.

This clonotype was picked up a small number of times. The chain has TRBV7-7 and TRBJ2-5, with D hard to call. CDR3 length: 15 residues. The ends were cut back, 1 base at V and 0 bases at J, with 9 bases in the middle. Germline lookup yields CDR1 SSHAT and CDR2 FNYEAQ (reference sequence). CDR3 residues: CASSLVGGDQETQYF. CDR3 bases: TGTGCCAGCAGCTTAGTAGGCGGCGACCAAGAGACCCAGTACTTC.

This rearrangement joins TRBV2 to TRBJ1-1; D gene unclear. With 0 bases removed from V and 11 bases from J, the gap between germline ends came to 7 bases. The CDR3 runs to 11 residues. Germline CDR1 reads SNHLY; CDR2 reads FYNNEI. The CDR3 DNA follows: TGTGCCAGCAGTGAAGCTATGGAGGCTTTCTTT. This codes for CASSEAMEAFF.

There are a few counts of this clonotype. The rearrangement uses TRBV2 and TRBJ1-2; possible D gene TRBD1, 5 bases. Germline V lookup: CDR1 SNHLY, CDR2 FYNNEI. This CDR3 is 14 amino acids long. Trimming cost V 5 bases and J 2 bases, with 12 bases left between them. In nucleotides, the CDR3 is TGTGCCAGCAGTCAATCGGGACTGAACTATGGCTACACCTTC. It specifies CASSQSGLNYGYTF.

CDR3 in amino acids: CASSLVGGATRQETQYF. CDR3 DNA sequence: TGTGCCAGCAGCTTGGTAGGGGGAGCGACGAGACAAGAGACCCAGTACTTC. This chain uses TRBV5-5 with TRBJ2-5, with D possibly TRBD1 on 6 matching bases. The CDR3 runs 17 residues. Germline CDR1 reads SGHKS; CDR2 reads YYEKEE (reference sequence). Deletions cut 0 bases from V and 2 bases from J, with 17 bases between.

This chain links TRBV20-1 with TRBJ2-1; maybe TRBD2 (5 bases). In germline, CDR1 is DFQATT, CDR2 SNEGSKA (reference sequence). The CDR3 is 19 residues long. The V end lost 6 bases, the J end lost 4 bases, and 31 bases lay between the germline ends. CDR3 in amino acids: CSAEASRNVGMGEYNEQFF. In DNA form, the CDR3 reads TGCAGTGCGGAGGCTAGTCGCAACGTAGGGATGGGCGAATACAATGAGCAGTTCTTC.

V is TRBV5-6 and J is TRBJ2-3; TRBD1 or TRBD2 may be the D gene (5 bases each). The CDR3 runs to 11 residues. CDR1 and CDR2 (germline): SGHDT, YYEEEE. V was shortened by 5 bases and J by 10 bases, with 11 bases between the two germline ends. CDR3 amino acids: CASRGDGAQYF. In DNA form, the CDR3 reads TGTGCCAGCAGAGGGGACGGGGCGCAGTATTTT.